This TCR beta chain emerged from a study of blood T cells in healthy people across ages. CDR1 and CDR2 (germline): DFQATT, SNEGSKA (reference sequence). Trimming removed 0 bases at V and 2 bases at J, with 1 base between. The CDR3 consists of 11 residues. With a J-beta primer mix and a sample-barcoded 5' primer, a second PCR ran 7 to 11 cycles. Unique molecular identifiers of 12 random nucleotides labeled each cDNA. Per-sample output comprised a minimum of 2.5 million paired-end reads containing CDR3. TCRdb fed the 5' RACE reads into MiXCR, producing one record per CDR3 protein. The table lists roughly 800,000 distinct CDR3 sequences, more than 25% of them singletons, with around 2.9% in the top ten. This clonotype has a handful of counts. This sample was shared with a second study, whose subject was T cells of mothers and their children.

The sample comprised blood. The rearrangement uses TRBV20-1 and TRBJ2-5; D unclear. The TCR originated in a boy aged 5-17 years in good health. CDR3: CSAREQETQYF. Here the CDR3 DNA reads TGCAGTGCTAGAGAGCAAGAGACCCAGTACTTC.